The clone carrying this T cell receptor beta chain has only one observation. Sequencing relied on immunoSEQ assay v3.0, run at survey level. The data were produced by immunoSEQ multiplex PCR, yet TCRdb's version contains in-frame clones alone and is incomplete. The sample records some 25,000 clones, approximately 86% being singletons. The germline V gene has CDR1 SGHTA and CDR2 FQGNSA. This CDR3 has 14 residues. V lost 0 bases to trimming and J lost 2 bases, with 8 bases between them. The data stem from a study of long-term antiretroviral therapy in people with HIV. The specimen comprised unsorted PBMCs, sampled 1.2 years after starting antiretroviral therapy. This receptor was taken from a man aged 45-60 years with HIV. The gene calls are TRBV7-2 and TRBJ2-7, with D unresolved. CDR3 sequence: CASSLATRTYEQYF. CDR3 in DNA: TGTGCCAGCAGCTTAGCTACCCGGACCTACGAGCAGTACTTC.